This is a list of T cell receptor beta chains from one sample in a study of shared clonotypes between healthy human individuals. Sequenced by immunoSEQ multiplex PCR; TCRdb stores in-frame clones only, minus some. Of about 600,000 clones listed, 95% to 98% are singletons. The specimen sequenced was naive CD4+ T cells sorted from blood. These receptors originate from a woman aged 25 to 39 in good health. Both conserved end residues are part of each CDR3. D genes are given only for firm matches. Rows may omit the clone size; those that give it use once, few, many or a size class.

TRBD2,TRBV2,NA,TRBJ2-3,18,CASSPGTSGHTSTDTQYF,TGTGCCAGCAGCCCTGGGACTAGCGGGCACACCTCCACAGATACGCAGTATTTT
NA,TRBV11-2,NA,TRBJ2-3,15,CASSSLTKSTDTQYF,TGTGCCAGCAGCTCGCTGACTAAGAGCACAGATACGCAGTATTTT
TRBD1,TRBV18,once,TRBJ1-5,18,CASSLVSRGRDGNQPQHF,TGTGCCAGCTCACTAGTTTCCAGGGGGCGAGACGGCAATCAGCCCCAGCATTTT
NA,TRBV28,NA,TRBJ2-3,11,CASMGPDTQYF,TGTGCCAGCATGGGGCCAGATACGCAGTATTTT
TRBD2,TRBV18,NA,TRBJ2-2,13,CASSKREAGELFF,TGTGCCAGCTCAAAGCGGGAGGCCGGGGAGCTGTTTTTT
TRBD1,TRBV15,NA,TRBJ1-2,17,CATSRTRAGTGVYGYTF,TGTGCCACCAGCAGAACTCGGGCCGGGACAGGAGTCTATGGCTACACCTTC
NA,TRBV30,NA,TRBJ2-1,12,CAWTSNLGEQFF,TGTGCCTGGACGAGCAACCTGGGTGAGCAGTTCTTC
TRBD2,TRBV6-1,once,TRBJ2-3,16,CASSEALAGGTDTQYF,TGTGCCAGCAGTGAAGCGCTAGCGGGAGGCACAGATACGCAGTATTTT
TRBD2,TRBV5-4,NA,TRBJ2-3,19,CASSFKGLAGVGSTDTQYF,TGTGCCAGCAGCTTTAAGGGACTAGCGGGAGTTGGTAGCACAGATACGCAGTATTTT
TRBD2,TRBV5-1,NA,TRBJ2-5,16,CASSLLRREKRETQYF,TGCGCCAGCAGCTTGTTACGGCGGGAGAAACGGGAGACCCAGTACTTC
NA,TRBV7-2,NA,TRBJ2-7,14,CASSLAASTYEQYF,TGTGCCAGCAGCTTAGCGGCTAGCACCTACGAGCAGTACTTC
TRBD1,TRBV4-2,NA,TRBJ2-6,17,CASSQGTGSSGANVLTF,TGTGCCAGCAGCCAAGGGACAGGGAGCTCTGGGGCCAACGTCCTGACTTTC
TRBD1,TRBV28,NA,TRBJ1-1,16,CASRTGGVIVRNEAFF,TGTGCCAGCAGGACAGGGGGCGTTATTGTCCGGAACGAAGCTTTCTTT
TRBD1,TRBV5-1,once,TRBJ2-7,14,CASRMTGKGYEQYF,TGCGCCAGCAGGATGACAGGGAAGGGGTACGAGCAGTACTTC
TRBD2,TRBV5-1,NA,TRBJ2-3,15,CASSLVAGEVDTQYF,TGCGCCAGCAGCTTGGTAGCGGGAGAGGTGGATACGCAGTATTTT
NA,TRBV6-1,NA,TRBJ1-2,12,CASRRDFDGYTF,TGTGCCAGCAGGCGCGATTTCGATGGCTACACCTTC
TRBD1,TRBV29-1,once,TRBJ1-1,13,CSGAGQTNTEAFF,TGCAGCGGTGCGGGACAGACGAACACTGAAGCTTTCTTT
TRBD2,TRBV19,NA,TRBJ2-2,16,CASSPATSGSPGELFF,TGTGCCAGTAGTCCTGCGACTAGCGGGAGTCCCGGGGAGCTGTTTTTT
TRBD2,TRBV2,NA,TRBJ2-5,16,CASRSGTSGSQETQYF,TGTGCCAGCAGGAGCGGGACTAGCGGGAGCCAAGAGACCCAGTACTTC
NA,TRBV28,NA,TRBJ1-5,16,CASSLMGGGNNQPQHF,TGTGCCAGCAGTTTGATGGGGGGAGGTAATAATCAGCCCCAGCATTTT
TRBD2,TRBV5-1,NA,TRBJ2-1,15,CASSLSLAGYNEQFF,TGCGCCAGCAGCTTGTCGCTAGCGGGCTACAATGAGCAGTTCTTC
NA,TRBV6-1,NA,TRBJ1-5,15,CASSDSVNSNQPQHF,TGTGCCAGCAGTGACTCCGTGAATAGCAATCAGCCCCAGCATTTT
TRBD2,TRBV27,NA,TRBJ2-3,17,CASSLSSTSGSPDTQYF,TGTGCCAGCAGTTTATCCTCCACTAGCGGGTCCCCAGATACGCAGTATTTT
TRBD2,TRBV19,NA,TRBJ2-7,14,CASRSGSSNLEQYF,TGTGCCAGTAGGAGCGGGAGCTCTAATCTTGAGCAGTACTTC
TRBD2,TRBV5-1,NA,TRBJ2-3,16,CASSSGTSGITDTQYF,TGCGCCAGCAGCTCGGGGACTAGCGGTATCACAGATACGCAGTATTTT
NA,TRBV28,NA,TRBJ1-4,16,CASEGEGIATNEKLFF,TGTGCCAGCGAGGGGGAGGGGATCGCAACTAATGAAAAACTGTTTTTT
NA,TRBV7-8,NA,TRBJ2-3,15,CASSLARNGQGPQYF,TGTGCCAGCAGCTTAGCCCGGAACGGGCAGGGGCCGCAGTATTTT
NA,TRBV14,NA,TRBJ2-1,13,CASSQALVNEQFF,TGTGCCAGCAGCCAAGCACTGGTTAATGAGCAGTTCTTC
NA,TRBV14,NA,TRBJ2-2,13,CASSRTVPGELFF,TGTGCCAGCAGCCGGACAGTCCCCGGGGAGCTGTTTTTT
TRBD1,TRBV19,few,TRBJ1-1,14,CASSYRTGNTEAFF,TGTGCCAGTAGTTACCGGACAGGGAACACTGAAGCTTTCTTT
NA,TRBV4-1,NA,TRBJ1-3,17,CASSPTEGRTGGNTIYF,TGCGCCAGCAGCCCGACAGAAGGACGGACGGGCGGAAACACCATATATTTT
NA,TRBV6-6,NA,TRBJ2-7,13,CASSRDFAYEQYF,TGTGCCAGCAGTCGAGACTTTGCCTACGAGCAGTACTTC
TRBD2,TRBV27,NA,TRBJ2-4,14,CASSLYSGTNIQYF,TGTGCCAGCAGTCTCTATAGCGGGACGAACATTCAGTACTTC
NA,TRBV11-2,NA,TRBJ1-5,13,CASSLETARPQHF,TGTGCCAGCAGCTTGGAGACCGCCCGGCCCCAGCATTTT
TRBD1,TRBV10-2,NA,TRBJ1-1,13,CASRGLGYTEAFF,TGTGCCAGCAGGGGGCTGGGGTACACTGAAGCTTTCTTT
NA,TRBV19,NA,TRBJ1-3,15,CASRKDRNSGNTIYF,TGTGCCAGTAGAAAGGACAGAAACTCTGGAAACACCATATATTTT
NA,TRBV5-5,NA,TRBJ1-3,14,CASSPRVFGNTIYF,TGTGCCAGCAGCCCCAGGGTCTTCGGAAACACCATATATTTT
NA,TRBV19,NA,TRBJ1-5,14,CASETRGGNQPQHF,TGTGCCAGTGAGACTCGCGGAGGGAATCAGCCCCAGCATTTT
NA,TRBV6-1,NA,TRBJ1-2,16,CASSEALPGRSYGYTF,TGTGCCAGCAGTGAAGCGCTGCCAGGGAGGTCTTATGGCTACACCTTC
NA,TRBV25-1,NA,TRBJ1-3,13,CASSGSSGNTIYF,TGTGCCAGCAGTGGGTCCTCTGGAAACACCATATATTTT
NA,TRBV5-1,once,TRBJ2-1,14,CASSSGHGANEQFF,TGCGCCAGCAGCTCAGGACATGGAGCGAATGAGCAGTTCTTC
NA,TRBV7-9,once,TRBJ2-5,15,CASSLAGEGQETQYF,TGTGCCAGCAGCTTAGCGGGAGAGGGCCAAGAGACCCAGTACTTC
NA,TRBV6-4,NA,TRBJ2-7,13,CASSFGSAYEQYF,TGTGCCAGCAGTTTCGGGTCGGCCTACGAGCAGTACTTC
NA,TRBV28,NA,TRBJ2-2,15,CASSSQGPNTGELFF,TGTGCCAGCAGTTCACAGGGACCGAACACCGGGGAGCTGTTTTTT
NA,TRBV6-6,NA,TRBJ2-3,15,CASSYDSVSTDTQYF,TGTGCCAGCAGTTACGATAGCGTGAGCACAGATACGCAGTATTTT
NA,TRBV21-1,NA,TRBJ2-7,14,CASSSHRGTYEQYF,TGTGCCAGCAGCTCCCACAGGGGAACCTACGAGCAGTACTTC